The rows below give T cell receptor beta chains drawn from one sample of a study of shared clonotypes between healthy human individuals. TCRdb keeps only in-frame clones here, not all; method: immunoSEQ multiplex PCR. The sample has over a million clones; approximately 97% are singletons. The source material was naive CD4+ T cells sorted from blood. These receptors were obtained from a man younger than 45 in good health. The CDR3 runs from the conserved cysteine through the conserved F or W. A D gene is named only where the DNA matches it firmly. Some rows mark clone size as missing; the rest say once, few, many or name a class of expanded clone.

CDR3 protein: CASSLGGKGSYEQYF
CDR3 DNA: TGTGCCAGCAGCTTGGGCGGAAAAGGGTCCTACGAGCAGTACTTC
J gene: TRBJ2-7
D gene: -
clone size: -
V gene: TRBV5-6

CDR3 protein: CASRESQPHGYTF
CDR3 DNA: TGTGCCAGCAGAGAAAGCCAACCACATGGCTACACCTTC
J gene: TRBJ1-2
D gene: -
clone size: -
V gene: TRBV21-1

CDR3 protein: CAWSTWGRGSSYEQYF
CDR3 DNA: TGTGCCTGGAGTACATGGGGCAGGGGCTCCTCCTACGAGCAGTACTTC
J gene: TRBJ2-7
D gene: -
clone size: -
V gene: TRBV30

CDR3 protein: CASAQGFAETQYF
CDR3 DNA: TGTGCCAGCGCTCAAGGGTTCGCAGAGACCCAGTACTTC
J gene: TRBJ2-5
D gene: -
clone size: -
V gene: TRBV6-1

CDR3 protein: CSAAQYEQYF
CDR3 DNA: TGCAGTGCCGCCCAATACGAGCAGTACTTC
J gene: TRBJ2-7
D gene: -
clone size: -
V gene: TRBV20-1

CDR3 protein: CASSLAVSGITNEQFF
CDR3 DNA: TGCGCCAGCAGCTTGGCCGTCTCGGGAATCACCAATGAGCAGTTCTTC
J gene: TRBJ2-1
D gene: -
clone size: -
V gene: TRBV5-1

CDR3 protein: CASSPGRDRAQKLFF
CDR3 DNA: TGTGCCAGCAGCCCCGGCCGGGACAGGGCCCAAAAACTGTTTTTT
J gene: TRBJ1-4
D gene: TRBD1
clone size: -
V gene: TRBV9

CDR3 protein: CASSSRVGRSNQPQHF
CDR3 DNA: TGTGCCAGCAGTTCCCGGGTGGGTAGGAGCAATCAGCCCCAGCATTTT
J gene: TRBJ1-5
D gene: -
clone size: -
V gene: TRBV27

CDR3 protein: CASSHATSFTGELFF
CDR3 DNA: TGCGCCAGCAGCCACGCCACTAGCTTCACCGGGGAGCTGTTTTTT
J gene: TRBJ2-2
D gene: -
clone size: -
V gene: TRBV4-3

CDR3 protein: CASSFPNPQGTQYF
CDR3 DNA: TGTGCCAGCAGCTTCCCAAACCCCCAAGGGACCCAGTACTTC
J gene: TRBJ2-5
D gene: -
clone size: -
V gene: TRBV7-2

CDR3 protein: CASSQWTGGNYGYTF
CDR3 DNA: TGTGCCAGCAGTCAATGGACAGGGGGTAACTATGGCTACACCTTC
J gene: TRBJ1-2
D gene: TRBD1
clone size: -
V gene: TRBV27

CDR3 protein: CASSQVFFTDTQYF
CDR3 DNA: TGCGCCAGCAGCCAAGTGTTTTTCACGGATACGCAGTATTTT
J gene: TRBJ2-3
D gene: -
clone size: -
V gene: TRBV4-1

CDR3 protein: CASSAKRLAVGNEQFF
CDR3 DNA: TGTGCCAGCAGCGCAAAACGCCTAGCGGTTGGTAATGAGCAGTTCTTC
J gene: TRBJ2-1
D gene: TRBD2
clone size: once
V gene: TRBV27

CDR3 protein: CASSLESNQPQHF
CDR3 DNA: TGTGCCAGCAGTTTGGAGAGCAATCAGCCCCAGCATTTT
J gene: TRBJ1-5
D gene: -
clone size: -
V gene: TRBV27

CDR3 protein: CASSLLDSSTDTQYF
CDR3 DNA: TGTGCCAGCAGCTTACTAGACTCGAGCACAGATACGCAGTATTTT
J gene: TRBJ2-3
D gene: -
clone size: -
V gene: TRBV5-5

CDR3 protein: CASSLHYTLAANTGELFF
CDR3 DNA: TGCGCCAGCAGCTTACACTACACGTTAGCGGCGAACACCGGGGAGCTGTTTTTT
J gene: TRBJ2-2
D gene: -
clone size: -
V gene: TRBV5-1

CDR3 protein: CASSPLETGEQYF
CDR3 DNA: TGTGCCAGCTCACCACTAGAGACAGGAGAGCAGTACTTC
J gene: TRBJ2-7
D gene: -
clone size: once
V gene: TRBV18

CDR3 protein: CASRRGTSPNNEQFF
CDR3 DNA: TGTGCCAGCAGACGAGGGACTTCCCCTAACAATGAGCAGTTCTTC
J gene: TRBJ2-1
D gene: -
clone size: once
V gene: TRBV28

CDR3 protein: CASSESVAGGLGAFF
CDR3 DNA: TGTGCCAGCAGTGAATCGGTGGCAGGGGGCCTAGGGGCTTTCTTT
J gene: TRBJ1-1
D gene: TRBD1
clone size: -
V gene: TRBV6-1

CDR3 protein: CASSYPPADTQYF
CDR3 DNA: TGTGCCAGCAGCTATCCCCCGGCAGATACGCAGTATTTT
J gene: TRBJ2-3
D gene: -
clone size: -
V gene: TRBV7-2

CDR3 protein: CASSTAGGRPQHF
CDR3 DNA: TGTGCCAGCAGTACGGCAGGGGGGCGGCCCCAGCATTTT
J gene: TRBJ1-5
D gene: TRBD1
clone size: -
V gene: TRBV27

CDR3 protein: CASSLSGLAEQFF
CDR3 DNA: TGTGCCAGCAGCTTGTCGGGACTAGCGGAGCAGTTCTTC
J gene: TRBJ2-1
D gene: TRBD2
clone size: once
V gene: TRBV5-6

CDR3 protein: CASSVQQGALNEQFF
CDR3 DNA: TGTGCCAGCAGCGTTCAGCAGGGGGCTCTTAATGAGCAGTTCTTC
J gene: TRBJ2-1
D gene: TRBD1
clone size: -
V gene: TRBV9

CDR3 protein: CASSTAAGGPFF
CDR3 DNA: TGTGCCAGTAGTACCGCAGCGGGAGGTCCGTTCTTC
J gene: TRBJ2-1
D gene: TRBD2
clone size: -
V gene: TRBV19

CDR3 protein: CASSFHHATGELFF
CDR3 DNA: TGTGCCAGCAGCTTTCACCACGCCACCGGGGAGCTGTTTTTT
J gene: TRBJ2-2
D gene: -
clone size: -
V gene: TRBV7-6

CDR3 protein: CASSSLDANVLTF
CDR3 DNA: TGCGCCAGCAGCTCCCTCGACGCCAACGTCCTGACTTTC
J gene: TRBJ2-6
D gene: -
clone size: few
V gene: TRBV5-1

CDR3 protein: CASRAGLAGGNNEQFF
CDR3 DNA: TGTGCCAGCAGAGCGGGACTAGCGGGAGGTAACAATGAGCAGTTCTTC
J gene: TRBJ2-1
D gene: TRBD2
clone size: -
V gene: TRBV25-1

CDR3 protein: CASSPAPGQGRNEQFF
CDR3 DNA: TGTGCCAGCAGCCCGGCTCCGGGCCAGGGGCGAAATGAGCAGTTCTTC
J gene: TRBJ2-1
D gene: -
clone size: once
V gene: TRBV5-6

CDR3 protein: CASSPRTGLNTDTQYF
CDR3 DNA: TGTGCCAGCTCACCACGGACCGGGCTAAACACAGATACGCAGTATTTT
J gene: TRBJ2-3
D gene: -
clone size: -
V gene: TRBV18

CDR3 protein: CASSSRFLRVIEQFF
CDR3 DNA: TGTGCCAGCAGCTCCCGTTTCCTAAGGGTCATTGAGCAGTTCTTC
J gene: TRBJ2-1
D gene: -
clone size: -
V gene: TRBV7-2

CDR3 protein: CASSLALNRLAAYNEQFF
CDR3 DNA: TGTGCCAGCAGCTTAGCTTTGAATAGACTAGCGGCCTACAATGAGCAGTTCTTC
J gene: TRBJ2-1
D gene: TRBD2
clone size: -
V gene: TRBV7-9

CDR3 protein: CASSQGDRGQRKLFF
CDR3 DNA: TGCGCCAGCAGCCAAGGGGACAGGGGACAGCGGAAACTGTTTTTT
J gene: TRBJ1-4
D gene: TRBD1
clone size: -
V gene: TRBV4-1

CDR3 protein: CASRGPGGIQPQHF
CDR3 DNA: TGTGCCAGCAGGGGCCCAGGGGGGATACAGCCCCAGCATTTT
J gene: TRBJ1-5
D gene: TRBD1
clone size: -
V gene: TRBV28

CDR3 protein: CASSLNTGDTGELFF
CDR3 DNA: TGCGCCAGCAGCTTGAATACCGGGGACACCGGGGAGCTGTTTTTT
J gene: TRBJ2-2
D gene: -
clone size: -
V gene: TRBV5-1

CDR3 protein: CASSLRTGSSYEQYF
CDR3 DNA: TGCGCCAGCAGCTTGCGTACAGGGAGCTCCTACGAGCAGTACTTC
J gene: TRBJ2-7
D gene: -
clone size: -
V gene: TRBV5-1

CDR3 protein: CASSQELHWDTEAFF
CDR3 DNA: TGTGCCAGCAGCCAAGAACTCCATTGGGACACTGAAGCTTTCTTT
J gene: TRBJ1-1
D gene: -
clone size: once
V gene: TRBV14

CDR3 protein: CSATPTSADEQYF
CDR3 DNA: TGCAGCGCTACCCCGACTAGCGCTGACGAGCAGTACTTC
J gene: TRBJ2-7
D gene: TRBD2
clone size: -
V gene: TRBV29-1

CDR3 protein: CASSLGLAGSYNEQFF
CDR3 DNA: TGTGCCAGCAGCTTGGGACTAGCGGGGAGCTACAATGAGCAGTTCTTC
J gene: TRBJ2-1
D gene: TRBD2
clone size: -
V gene: TRBV7-8

CDR3 protein: CASSLDSSYGYTF
CDR3 DNA: TGTGCCAGCAGCTTGGACAGTTCCTATGGCTACACCTTC
J gene: TRBJ1-2
D gene: -
clone size: -
V gene: TRBV5-4

CDR3 protein: CASSLGLLGGNQPQHF
CDR3 DNA: TGTGCCAGCAGCTTGGGTTTGCTGGGTGGCAATCAGCCCCAGCATTTT
J gene: TRBJ1-5
D gene: -
clone size: -
V gene: TRBV28

CDR3 protein: CASSGPRSGNTIYF
CDR3 DNA: TGTGCCAGCAGCGGACCGAGATCTGGAAACACCATATATTTT
J gene: TRBJ1-3
D gene: -
clone size: -
V gene: TRBV11-3

CDR3 protein: CASSADTGVYNEQFF
CDR3 DNA: TGTGCCAGCAGCGCCGACACGGGAGTGTACAATGAGCAGTTCTTC
J gene: TRBJ2-1
D gene: -
clone size: -
V gene: TRBV9

CDR3 protein: CASSLVRAGGYTF
CDR3 DNA: TGTGCCAGCAGCTTGGTACGTGCTGGTGGCTACACCTTC
J gene: TRBJ1-2
D gene: -
clone size: -
V gene: TRBV5-6

CDR3 protein: CASSHRQGSNTQYF
CDR3 DNA: TGCGCCAGCAGCCACCGACAGGGTAGTAATACGCAGTATTTT
J gene: TRBJ2-3
D gene: TRBD1
clone size: -
V gene: TRBV4-3

CDR3 protein: CASSLELAAYNEQFF
CDR3 DNA: TGCGCCAGCAGCTTGGAGTTAGCGGCCTACAATGAGCAGTTCTTC
J gene: TRBJ2-1
D gene: -
clone size: -
V gene: TRBV5-1

CDR3 protein: CASSRRGRDTQYF
CDR3 DNA: TGTGCCAGCAGTCGAAGGGGGAGGGATACGCAGTATTTT
J gene: TRBJ2-3
D gene: -
clone size: -
V gene: TRBV11-3

CDR3 protein: CASSRLAGGPGETQYF
CDR3 DNA: TGTGCCAGCAGCCGATTAGCGGGAGGGCCTGGGGAGACCCAGTACTTC
J gene: TRBJ2-5
D gene: TRBD2
clone size: -
V gene: TRBV14

CDR3 protein: CASSLGHSSYNEQFF
CDR3 DNA: TGCGCCAGCAGCTTGGGTCACAGCTCCTACAATGAGCAGTTCTTC
J gene: TRBJ2-1
D gene: -
clone size: -
V gene: TRBV5-1

CDR3 protein: CATSRGTGEFYEQYF
CDR3 DNA: TGTGCCACTTCGAGAGGGACAGGGGAATTCTACGAGCAGTACTTC
J gene: TRBJ2-7
D gene: TRBD1
clone size: -
V gene: TRBV15

CDR3 protein: CRTGGRVTEAFF
CDR3 DNA: TGTAGAACTGGGGGGCGGGTCACTGAAGCTTTCTTT
J gene: TRBJ1-1
D gene: -
clone size: -
V gene: TRBV28

CDR3 protein: CASSLAPTQETQYF
CDR3 DNA: TGTGCCAGCAGCTTGGCCCCCACCCAGGAGACCCAGTACTTC
J gene: TRBJ2-5
D gene: -
clone size: -
V gene: TRBV5-5

CDR3 protein: CASSPAQADTQYF
CDR3 DNA: TGTGCCAGCAGCCCTGCCCAGGCAGATACGCAGTATTTT
J gene: TRBJ2-3
D gene: -
clone size: -
V gene: TRBV9

CDR3 protein: CASSSHRTNTGELFF
CDR3 DNA: TGTGCCAGCAGCTCACATCGGACGAACACCGGGGAGCTGTTTTTT
J gene: TRBJ2-2
D gene: -
clone size: -
V gene: TRBV11-2